Described below is a single TCR beta chain sequence and its context. The antigen it binds to is not known. As encoded in the germline V gene (reference sequence), CDR1 is GTSNPN while CDR2 is SVGIG. Its CDR3 holds 16 amino acids, cysteine through phenylalanine. No DNA accompanies this entry. The record originates from a study of T cell clusters in autoimmune cytopenias (dated by TCRdb to between 2019 and 2020). For the study in its entirety: The median TRB sequencing depth was 50,000 to 60,000 reads per sample, and the median number of distinct TRB clonotypes was around 2,300 per sample. Peripheral blood TRB and IGH repertoires were sequenced in autoimmune cytopenia patients at active disease and during treatment follow-up, alongside healthy, CLL and autoimmune hepatitis controls. The study was designed to test whether a disease-specific immune repertoire signature usable as a blood-based biomarker is carried by autoimmune cytopenia patients.

Results and caveats for the whole study, not just this receptor: GLIPH results suggested that primary autoimmune cytopenia patients were missing physiological T cell clusters, with 50 or so clusters found only in healthy donors compared with over 15 found only in patients. The cluster-lack signature was not observed for secondary cytopenia versus CLL, as the signature was apparently masked by the dominant lymphoma-associated repertoire. TRB repertoire shifts, with less even repertoires in secondary cytopenia and CLL, mostly reflected lymphoma bias rather than autoimmunity. The T cell clusters were defined in silico only, and their functional role remained to be validated experimentally. Healthy donors had almost three times as many exclusive TRB clusters as active autoimmune hepatitis patients, a finding consistent with an autoimmunity-wide signature.

TRB rearrangements were amplified by multiplex PCR using a touch-down protocol with TRB-A and TRB-B primer pools mixed in one tube. Illumina adapters and sample indices were added to the amplicons through two consecutive PCR reactions performed with Phusion HS II polymerase. The amplicons were purified from gel with the NucleoSpin Gel and PCR Clean-up kit, after which the amplicons were quantified by Qubit and checked for quality on an Agilent 2100 Bioanalyzer. Sequencing of the libraries was done on an Illumina MiSeq with paired-end, single-indexed, 600-cycle runs. Per the authors' processing: Alignment and assembly of TRB reads were performed with MiXCR version 2.1.12 and the default MiXCR reference library. Each unique CDR3 nucleotide sequence defined a clone, and only productive sequences with at least two reads were analysed. Alpha-parameterized diversity profiles (alpha 0 to 5), including the Shannon (alpha 1) and Simpson (alpha 2) indices, were computed with an R script to assess repertoire diversity. The tcR package was used to compute combinatorial TRB VJ usage, which was then compared between cohorts by principal component analysis with ade4. TCRbeta CDR3s were clustered with GLIPH on cohort pairs matched by age and read depth, and cluster frequencies were compared by Wilcoxon test. Each entry corresponds to one CDR3 protein sequence from reads that TCRdb reprocessed, and DNA is not given. Here the V and J calls rest on TCRdb's processing, not on the authors' analysis. The table for this sample shows under 9,500 distinct CDR3 sequences. The ten largest clones capture 16% of the sample.

Per sample, about 230 ng of peripheral blood genomic DNA, around 40,000 genome equivalents, was used for TRB amplification. The rearrangement joined TRBV30 to TRBJ2-2; the TCRdb call, TRBD1, lacks DNA for checking. Source material: peripheral blood. The clonotype comes from a human donor with an autoimmune cytopenia or autoimmune hepatitis (not recorded which). CDR3 protein: CAWSVLGDRGTGELFF.